This is a list of T cell receptor beta chains from one sample in a study of blood T cells in healthy people across ages. TCRdb reanalysed the 5' RACE reads using MiXCR and keeps one entry per CDR3 protein. The profile shows about 1,400,000 distinct CDR3 sequences, roughly 40% of them singletons. Material for sequencing was blood. The source is a young woman in good health. Each CDR3 is given with its conserved first and last residue. The D gene is left open where the match is weak. Clone size is not always given. Where it is, it says once, few, many or a class for expanded clones.

D: -; length: 17; J: TRBJ2-6; V: TRBV6-5; size: -; CDR3: CASSYERVNSGANVPTF; DNA: TGTGCCAGCAGTTACGAGAGGGTTAACTCTGGGGCCAACGTCCCGACTTTC
D: TRBD2; length: 17; J: TRBJ2-1; V: TRBV6-5; size: -; CDR3: CASSYSRSSGRGNEQFF; DNA: TGTGCCAGCAGTTACTCGAGGTCTAGCGGGAGGGGTAATGAGCAGTTCTTC
D: TRBD1; length: 15; J: TRBJ2-1; V: TRBV27; size: -; CDR3: CASSFEQGAWETQFF; DNA: TGTGCCAGCAGTTTTGAACAGGGGGCTTGGGAGACCCAGTTCTTC
D: TRBD2; length: 18; J: TRBJ2-3; V: TRBV2; size: -; CDR3: CASSDPGLAGGSTDTQYF; DNA: TGTGCCAGCAGTGATCCGGGACTAGCGGGAGGAAGCACAGATACGCAGTATTTT
D: -; length: 15; J: TRBJ1-2; V: TRBV7-2; size: few; CDR3: CASSPKGGEGYGYTF; DNA: TGTGCCAGCAGCCCTAAGGGGGGCGAGGGCTATGGCTACACCTTC
D: -; length: 14; J: TRBJ1-6; V: TRBV3-1; size: once; CDR3: CASSQGRGSSPLHF; DNA: TGTGCCAGCAGCCAAGGGCGGGGAAGTTCACCCCTCCACTTT
D: -; length: 15; J: TRBJ2-2; V: TRBV20-1; size: -; CDR3: CSAREGGVFTGELFF; DNA: TGCAGTGCTAGGGAGGGGGGGGTCTTCACCGGGGAGCTGTTTTTT
D: -; length: 13; J: TRBJ1-4; V: TRBV20-1; size: few; CDR3: CSAKPGSNEKLFF; DNA: TGCAGTGCAAAGCCGGGAAGTAATGAAAAACTGTTTTTT
D: -; length: 13; J: TRBJ2-5; V: TRBV21-1; size: -; CDR3: CTQRGQKGGTQYF; DNA: TGTACCCAACGGGGACAGAAGGGCGGGACCCAGTACTTC
D: -; length: 14; J: TRBJ2-1; V: TRBV20-1; size: -; CDR3: CSASSTSSNNEQFF; DNA: TGCAGTGCTAGTAGCACTAGCTCCAACAATGAGCAGTTCTTC
D: TRBD1; length: 15; J: TRBJ1-2; V: TRBV11-2; size: -; CDR3: CASSPLAGRGYGYTF; DNA: TGTGCCAGCAGCCCCCTAGCCGGCAGGGGGTATGGCTACACCTTC
D: -; length: 15; J: TRBJ1-2; V: TRBV2; size: -; CDR3: CARGEDGTPQYGYTF; DNA: TGTGCCAGGGGGGAGGACGGGACCCCACAGTATGGCTACACCTTC
D: -; length: 14; J: TRBJ1-2; V: TRBV20-1; size: once; CDR3: CSARGGGNNYGYTF; DNA: TGCAGTGCTAGAGGGGGCGGCAATAACTATGGCTACACCTTC
D: TRBD2; length: 16; J: TRBJ2-7; V: TRBV3-1; size: -; CDR3: CASSQVILAVAGEQYF; DNA: TGTGCCAGCAGCCAAGTGATCCTAGCGGTGGCGGGCGAGCAGTACTTC
D: -; length: 14; J: TRBJ2-6; V: TRBV9; size: many; CDR3: CASSASSGANVLTF; DNA: TGTGCCAGCAGCGCCAGCTCTGGGGCCAACGTCCTGACTTTC
D: TRBD1; length: 14; J: TRBJ2-4; V: TRBV6-1; size: few; CDR3: CASRDREAKNIQYF; DNA: TGTGCCAGCAGGGACAGGGAGGCCAAAAACATTCAGTACTTC
D: TRBD2; length: 14; J: TRBJ2-3; V: TRBV12-3/TRBV12-4; size: -; CDR3: CASSRTSGLYTQYF; DNA: TGTGCCAGCAGTAGGACTAGCGGACTATATACGCAGTATTTT
D: TRBD2; length: 20; J: TRBJ2-7; V: TRBV5-1; size: -; CDR3: CASSLATDSGGAVWSNEQYF; DNA: TGCGCCAGCAGCTTGGCCACGGATAGCGGGGGGGCCGTATGGTCCAATGAGCAGTACTTC
D: -; length: 13; J: TRBJ2-3; V: TRBV7-2; size: many; CDR3: CASSSGNTDTQYF; DNA: TGTGCCAGCAGCTCCGGGAACACAGATACGCAGTATTTT
D: -; length: 15; J: TRBJ2-7; V: TRBV20-1; size: -; CDR3: CSAPGPVQGPYEQYF; DNA: TGCAGTGCCCCCGGACCAGTCCAGGGCCCCTACGAGCAGTACTTC
D: -; length: 15; J: TRBJ2-1; V: TRBV11-1; size: -; CDR3: CASRLRTESYNEQFF; DNA: TGTGCCAGCAGACTTAGGACAGAATCCTACAATGAGCAGTTCTTC
D: TRBD1; length: 16; J: TRBJ1-2; V: TRBV10-3; size: -; CDR3: CAISDLDRVEVYGYTF; DNA: TGTGCCATCAGTGACCTGGACAGGGTTGAGGTTTATGGCTACACCTTC
D: TRBD1; length: 16; J: TRBJ2-7; V: TRBV6-5; size: -; CDR3: CASSSRRQGGVREQYF; DNA: TGTGCCAGCAGTTCCCGTAGACAGGGCGGTGTGAGGGAGCAGTACTTC
D: TRBD1; length: 15; J: TRBJ2-1; V: TRBV4-1; size: -; CDR3: CVSSQTGGPYNEQFF; DNA: TGCGTCAGCAGCCAGACAGGGGGCCCCTACAATGAGCAGTTCTTC
D: -; length: 12; J: TRBJ2-7; V: TRBV2; size: few; CDR3: CASNPVAYEQYF; DNA: TGTGCCAGCAACCCGGTCGCTTACGAGCAGTACTTC